The rows below give T cell receptor beta chains drawn from one sample of a study of CD8+ T cells in alopecia areata. TCRdb's copy holds only in-frame clones and misses some; the assay was immunoSEQ multiplex PCR. The sample holds 120,000 to 150,000 clones; 87% are singletons and the top ten take approximately 15%. Specimen: CD8+ T cells sorted from blood, collected at week 0. All receptors derive from a human donor with alopecia areata. CDR3s include the opening cysteine and the closing phenylalanine or tryptophan. The order of the fields is V gene, clone size, D gene, CDR3 length, J gene, CDR3 DNA, CDR3 protein. The D gene is left open where the match is weak. Size is omitted from some rows. Given values are once, few, many or a class for expanded clones.

v_call: TRBV14
clone_size: .
d_call: TRBD2
cdr3_length: 15
j_call: TRBJ2-5
cdr3_nt: TGTGCCAGCAGCCAAGATAGCGGGAGGGTAGAGACCCAGTACTTC
cdr3_aa: CASSQDSGRVETQYF

v_call: TRBV6-1
clone_size: .
d_call: .
cdr3_length: 14
j_call: TRBJ2-5
cdr3_nt: TGTGCCAGCAGTGAGGGCTCCTCGGGAGAGACCCAGTACTTC
cdr3_aa: CASSEGSSGETQYF

v_call: TRBV7-9
clone_size: .
d_call: TRBD2
cdr3_length: 16
j_call: TRBJ2-4
cdr3_nt: TGTGCCAGCAGCCCCACTAGCGGTTTAGCCAAAAACATTCAGTACTTC
cdr3_aa: CASSPTSGLAKNIQYF

v_call: TRBV7-9
clone_size: few
d_call: TRBD2
cdr3_length: 15
j_call: TRBJ2-7
cdr3_nt: TGTGCCAGCAGCTTAATAGGGACTAGCGGATACGAGCAGTACTTC
cdr3_aa: CASSLIGTSGYEQYF

v_call: TRBV27
clone_size: .
d_call: .
cdr3_length: 12
j_call: TRBJ1-1
cdr3_nt: TGTGCCAGCACTAGGGGTACAGGCGAAGCTTTCTTT
cdr3_aa: CASTRGTGEAFF

v_call: TRBV7-9
clone_size: .
d_call: .
cdr3_length: 16
j_call: TRBJ2-1
cdr3_nt: TGTGCCAGCAGCCCTAGGCACACGAGCCGGGTCAATGAGCAGTTCTTC
cdr3_aa: CASSPRHTSRVNEQFF

v_call: TRBV20-1
clone_size: .
d_call: .
cdr3_length: 11
j_call: TRBJ2-1
cdr3_nt: TGCAGTGCTAGTGGGGGGAATGAGCAGTTCTTC
cdr3_aa: CSASGGNEQFF

v_call: TRBV7-2
clone_size: once
d_call: TRBD2
cdr3_length: 16
j_call: TRBJ2-3
cdr3_nt: TGTGCCAGCAGCCCGGAGACTAGCGGGATTCGCGATACGCAGTATTTT
cdr3_aa: CASSPETSGIRDTQYF

v_call: TRBV29-1
clone_size: .
d_call: .
cdr3_length: 13
j_call: TRBJ1-5
cdr3_nt: TGCAGCGTTGAGGAGGGACTCGGTCAGCCCCAGCATTTT
cdr3_aa: CSVEEGLGQPQHF

v_call: TRBV27
clone_size: .
d_call: .
cdr3_length: 15
j_call: TRBJ1-6
cdr3_nt: TGTGCCAGCTCCCCGAGAGAGAGATATAATTCACCCCTCCACTTT
cdr3_aa: CASSPRERYNSPLHF

v_call: TRBV19
clone_size: once
d_call: .
cdr3_length: 15
j_call: TRBJ2-1
cdr3_nt: TGTGCCAGTAGTATGTTCGGGGCCTCCTACAATGAGCAGTTCTTC
cdr3_aa: CASSMFGASYNEQFF

v_call: TRBV6-1
clone_size: .
d_call: TRBD1
cdr3_length: 14
j_call: TRBJ2-1
cdr3_nt: TGTGCCAGCAGCAGACAGGGCTCCTACAATGAGCAGTTCTTC
cdr3_aa: CASSRQGSYNEQFF

v_call: TRBV7-7
clone_size: .
d_call: .
cdr3_length: 17
j_call: TRBJ2-2
cdr3_nt: TGTGCTAGCAGCCCGGAGCCTAGCGTCGGGATCACCGGGGAGCTGTTTTTT
cdr3_aa: CASSPEPSVGITGELFF

v_call: TRBV5-4
clone_size: once
d_call: TRBD1
cdr3_length: 11
j_call: TRBJ1-2
cdr3_nt: TGTGCCAGCAGCACTACAGGGGTCTACACCTTC
cdr3_aa: CASSTTGVYTF

v_call: TRBV6-5
clone_size: .
d_call: .
cdr3_length: 14
j_call: TRBJ2-1
cdr3_nt: TGTGCCAGCAGTTTAAGCGCGGATTACAATGAGCAGTTCTTC
cdr3_aa: CASSLSADYNEQFF